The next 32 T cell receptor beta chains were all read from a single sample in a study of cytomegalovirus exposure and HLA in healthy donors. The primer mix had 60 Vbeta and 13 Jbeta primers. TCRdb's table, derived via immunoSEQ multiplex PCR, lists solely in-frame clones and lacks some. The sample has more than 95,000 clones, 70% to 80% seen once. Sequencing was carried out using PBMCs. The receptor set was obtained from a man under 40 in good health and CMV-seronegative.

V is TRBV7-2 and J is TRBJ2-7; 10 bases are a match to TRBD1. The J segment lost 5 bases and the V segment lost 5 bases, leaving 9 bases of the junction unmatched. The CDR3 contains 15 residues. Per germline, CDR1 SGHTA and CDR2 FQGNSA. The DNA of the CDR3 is TGTGCCAGCAGCCGACGTGGGACAGGGGCCAACGAGCAGTACTTC. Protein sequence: CASSRRGTGANEQYF.

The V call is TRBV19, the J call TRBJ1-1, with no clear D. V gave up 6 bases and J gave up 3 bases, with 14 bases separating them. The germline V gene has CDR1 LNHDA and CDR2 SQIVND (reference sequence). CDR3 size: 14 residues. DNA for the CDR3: TGTGCCAGTAGCACCCGAGGACTGTACACTGAAGCTTTCTTT. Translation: CASSTRGLYTEAFF.

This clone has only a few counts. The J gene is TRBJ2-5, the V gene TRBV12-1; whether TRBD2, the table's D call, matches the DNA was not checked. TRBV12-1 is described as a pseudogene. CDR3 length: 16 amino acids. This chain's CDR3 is CASSFEAGGPWETQYF. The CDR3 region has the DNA TGTGCCAGCAGCTTTGAGGCGGGGGGGCCCTGGGAGACCCAGTACTTC.

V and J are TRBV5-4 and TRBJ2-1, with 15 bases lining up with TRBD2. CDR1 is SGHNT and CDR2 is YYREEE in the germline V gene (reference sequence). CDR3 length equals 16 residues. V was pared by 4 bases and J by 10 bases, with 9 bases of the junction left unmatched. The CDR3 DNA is TGTGCCAGCAGCGGAGACGGACTAGCGGGGGGGCGGGAGCAGTTCTTC. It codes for CASSGDGLAGGREQFF.

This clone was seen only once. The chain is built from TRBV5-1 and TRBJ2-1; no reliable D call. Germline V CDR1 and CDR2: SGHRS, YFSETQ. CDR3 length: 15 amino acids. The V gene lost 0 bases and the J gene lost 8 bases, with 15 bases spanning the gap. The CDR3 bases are TGCGCCAGCAGCTTGGACGAATCCGGCAGCGATGAGCAGTTCTTC. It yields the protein CASSLDESGSDEQFF.

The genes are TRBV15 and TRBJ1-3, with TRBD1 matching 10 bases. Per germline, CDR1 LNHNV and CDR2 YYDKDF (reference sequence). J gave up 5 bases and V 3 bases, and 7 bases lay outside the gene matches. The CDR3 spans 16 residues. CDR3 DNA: TGTGCCACCAGCAGTCAGGACAGGGGGACTCGAAACACCATATATTTT. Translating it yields CATSSQDRGTRNTIYF.

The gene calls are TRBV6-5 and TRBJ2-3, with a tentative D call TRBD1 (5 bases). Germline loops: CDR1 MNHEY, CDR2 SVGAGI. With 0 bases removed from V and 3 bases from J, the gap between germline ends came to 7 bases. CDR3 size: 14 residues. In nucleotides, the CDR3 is TGTGCCAGCAGTTACTCGACAGAAACAGATACGCAGTATTTT. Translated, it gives CASSYSTETDTQYF.

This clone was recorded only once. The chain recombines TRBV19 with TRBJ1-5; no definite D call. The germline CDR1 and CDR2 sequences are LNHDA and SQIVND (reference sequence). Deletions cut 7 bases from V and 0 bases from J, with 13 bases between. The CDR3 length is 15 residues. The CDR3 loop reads CASIRVPNSNQPQHF. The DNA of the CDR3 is TGTGCCAGTATTAGAGTTCCGAATAGCAATCAGCCCCAGCATTTT. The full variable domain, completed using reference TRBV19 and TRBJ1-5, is DGGITQSPKYLFRKEGQNVTLSCEQNLNHDAMYWYRQDPGQGLRLIYYSQIVNDFQKGDIAEGYSVSREKKESFPLTVTSAQKNPTAFYLCASIRVPNSNQPQHFGDGTRLSIL.

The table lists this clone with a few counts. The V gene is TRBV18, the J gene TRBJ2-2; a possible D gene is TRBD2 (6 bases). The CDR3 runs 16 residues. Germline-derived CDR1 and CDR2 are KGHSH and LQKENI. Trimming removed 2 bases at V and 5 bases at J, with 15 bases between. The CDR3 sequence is CASSPTGDPGTGELFF. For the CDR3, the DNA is TGTGCCAGCTCACCAACGGGGGATCCGGGGACCGGGGAGCTGTTTTTT.

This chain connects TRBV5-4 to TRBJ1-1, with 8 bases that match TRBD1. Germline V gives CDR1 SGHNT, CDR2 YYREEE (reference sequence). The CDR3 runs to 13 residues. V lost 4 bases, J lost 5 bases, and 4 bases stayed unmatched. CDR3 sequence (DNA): TGTGCCAGCAGCACAGGGGGACGGACTGAAGCTTTCTTT. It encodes CASSTGGRTEAFF.

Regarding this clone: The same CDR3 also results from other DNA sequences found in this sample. CDR3 protein: CASSFGQQETQYF. The CDR3 DNA reads as TGTGCCAGCAGCTTTGGACAGCAAGAGACCCAGTACTTC. This chain uses TRBV7-2 with TRBJ2-5; D might be TRBD1 (6 bases). Germline V CDR1 and CDR2: SGHTA, FQGNSA. V lost 3 bases and J 2 bases, leaving 7 bases between the germline ends. The CDR3 consists of 13 residues.

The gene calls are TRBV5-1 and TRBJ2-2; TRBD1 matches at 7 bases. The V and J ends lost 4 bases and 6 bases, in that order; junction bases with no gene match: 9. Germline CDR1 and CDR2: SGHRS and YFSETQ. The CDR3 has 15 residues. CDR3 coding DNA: TGCGCCAGCAGCCTCTACCTAACAGGGGCCGGGGAGCTGTTTTTT. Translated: CASSLYLTGAGELFF.

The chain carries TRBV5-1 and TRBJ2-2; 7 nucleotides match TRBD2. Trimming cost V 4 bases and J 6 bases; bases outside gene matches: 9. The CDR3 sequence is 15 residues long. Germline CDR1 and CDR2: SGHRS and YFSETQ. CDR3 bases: TGCGCCAGCAGCATAACTAGCGTCAGTTCCGGGGAGCTGTTTTTT. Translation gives CASSITSVSSGELFF.

The CDR3 region is CASSEAQGGTEAFF. In nucleotides, the CDR3 is TGCGCCAGCAGTGAAGCCCAGGGAGGCACTGAAGCTTTCTTT. V gene TRBV10-2 combines with J gene TRBJ1-1; D possibly corresponds to TRBD1 (5 bases). The CDR3 is 14 amino acids. Trimming cost V 3 bases and J 4 bases, with 12 bases left between them. Germline V gene sequence: CDR1 WSHSY, CDR2 SAAADI.

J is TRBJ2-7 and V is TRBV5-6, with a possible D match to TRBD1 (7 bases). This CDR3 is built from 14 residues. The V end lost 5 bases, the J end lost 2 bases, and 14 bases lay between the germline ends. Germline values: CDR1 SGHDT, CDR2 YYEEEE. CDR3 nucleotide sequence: TGTGCCAGCAGTTCCAGGGGGGCCACCTACGAGCAGTACTTC. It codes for CASSSRGATYEQYF. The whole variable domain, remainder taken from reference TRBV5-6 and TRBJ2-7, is DAGVTQSPTHLIKTRGQQVTLRCSPKSGHDTVSWYQQALGQGPQFIFQYYEEEERQRGNFPDRFSGHQFPNYSSELNVNALLLGDSALYLCASSSRGATYEQYFGPGTRLTVT.

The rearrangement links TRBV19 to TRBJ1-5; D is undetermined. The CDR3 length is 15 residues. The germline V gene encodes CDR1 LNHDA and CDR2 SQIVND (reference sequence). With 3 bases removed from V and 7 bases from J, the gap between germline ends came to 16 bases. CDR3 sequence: CASSILTETKQPQHF. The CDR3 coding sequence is TGTGCCAGTAGTATTTTGACTGAGACCAAGCAGCCCCAGCATTTT. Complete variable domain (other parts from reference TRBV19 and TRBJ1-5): DGGITQSPKYLFRKEGQNVTLSCEQNLNHDAMYWYRQDPGQGLRLIYYSQIVNDFQKGDIAEGYSVSREKKESFPLTVTSAQKNPTAFYLCASSILTETKQPQHFGDGTRLSIL.

The CDR3 loop reads CAWSEDRGNTIYF. In DNA, the CDR3 is TGTGCCTGGAGCGAGGACAGGGGAAACACCATATATTTT. V and J are TRBV30 and TRBJ1-3; 7 bases map to TRBD1. The CDR3 spans 13 residues. Per germline, CDR1 GTSNPN and CDR2 SVGIG (reference sequence). V lost 3 bases, J lost 4 bases, and 3 bases stayed unmatched.

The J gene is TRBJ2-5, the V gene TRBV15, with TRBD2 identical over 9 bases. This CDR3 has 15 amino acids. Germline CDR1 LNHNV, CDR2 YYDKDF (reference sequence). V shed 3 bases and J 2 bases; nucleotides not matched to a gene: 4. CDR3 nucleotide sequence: TGTGCCACCAGCAGTCCGAGCGGGGGGCAAGAGACCCAGTACTTC. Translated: CATSSPSGGQETQYF.

This CDR3 is CASSASLSGSYEQYF. In DNA, the CDR3 is TGTGCCAGCAGCGCGTCCCTCAGCGGGAGCTACGAGCAGTACTTC. The rearrangement joins TRBV9 to TRBJ2-7; 8 nucleotides match TRBD2. Unmatched junction bases numbered 8, after V lost 3 bases and J lost 3 bases. The CDR3 is 15 amino acids. Germline V gene sequence: CDR1 SGDLS, CDR2 YYNGEE. The full variable domain, in which reference TRBV9 and TRBJ2-7 provide the parts outside the CDR3, is DSGVTQTPKHLITATGQRVTLRCSPRSGDLSVYWYQQSLDQGLQFLIQYYNGEERAKGNILERFSAQQFPDLHSELNLSSLELGDSALYFCASSASLSGSYEQYFGPGTRLTVT.

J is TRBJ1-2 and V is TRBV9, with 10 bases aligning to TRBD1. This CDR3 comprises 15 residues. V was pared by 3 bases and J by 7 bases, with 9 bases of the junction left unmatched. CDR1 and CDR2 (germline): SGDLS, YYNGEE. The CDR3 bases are TGTGCCAGCAGCGCGCGACAGGGGGCCGACGGTGGCTACACCTTC. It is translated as CASSARQGADGGYTF.

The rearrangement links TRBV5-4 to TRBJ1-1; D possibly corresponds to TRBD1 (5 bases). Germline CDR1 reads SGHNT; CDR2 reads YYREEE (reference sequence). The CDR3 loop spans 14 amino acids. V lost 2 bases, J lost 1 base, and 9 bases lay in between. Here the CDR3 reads CASSFRGGNTEAFF. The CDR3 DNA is TGTGCCAGCAGCTTTAGGGGAGGGAACACTGAAGCTTTCTTT.

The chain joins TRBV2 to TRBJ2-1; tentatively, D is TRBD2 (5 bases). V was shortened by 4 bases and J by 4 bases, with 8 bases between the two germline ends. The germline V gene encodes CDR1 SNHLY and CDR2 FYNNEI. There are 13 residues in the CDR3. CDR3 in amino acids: CASSAERYNEQFF. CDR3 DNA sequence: TGTGCCAGCAGTGCGGAGCGGTACAATGAGCAGTTCTTC.

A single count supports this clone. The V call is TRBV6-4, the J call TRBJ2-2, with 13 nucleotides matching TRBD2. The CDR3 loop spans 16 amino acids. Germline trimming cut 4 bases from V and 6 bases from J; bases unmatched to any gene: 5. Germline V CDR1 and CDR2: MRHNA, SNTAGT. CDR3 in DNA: TGTGCCAGCAGTGCGCGAGGGACTAGCGGGGCCGGGGAGCTGTTTTTT. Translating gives CASSARGTSGAGELFF.

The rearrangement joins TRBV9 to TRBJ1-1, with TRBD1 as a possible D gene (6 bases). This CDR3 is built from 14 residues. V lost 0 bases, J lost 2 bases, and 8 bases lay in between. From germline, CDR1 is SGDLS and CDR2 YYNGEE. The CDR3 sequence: CASSVGQVNTEAFF. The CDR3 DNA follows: TGTGCCAGCAGCGTAGGACAGGTCAACACTGAAGCTTTCTTT.

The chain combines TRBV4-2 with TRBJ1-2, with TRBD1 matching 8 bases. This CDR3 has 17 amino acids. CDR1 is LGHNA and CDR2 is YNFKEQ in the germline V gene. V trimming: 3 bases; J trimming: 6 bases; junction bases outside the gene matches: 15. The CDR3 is CASSQNHGSGGENGYTF. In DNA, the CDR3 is TGTGCCAGCAGCCAGAACCACGGTTCAGGGGGCGAGAATGGCTACACCTTC.

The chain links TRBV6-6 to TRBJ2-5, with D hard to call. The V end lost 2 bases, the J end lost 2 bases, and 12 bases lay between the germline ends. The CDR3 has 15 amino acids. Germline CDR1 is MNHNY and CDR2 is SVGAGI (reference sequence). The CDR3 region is CASSYGNGPQETQYF. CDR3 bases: TGTGCCAGCAGTTACGGTAACGGTCCACAAGAGACCCAGTACTTC.

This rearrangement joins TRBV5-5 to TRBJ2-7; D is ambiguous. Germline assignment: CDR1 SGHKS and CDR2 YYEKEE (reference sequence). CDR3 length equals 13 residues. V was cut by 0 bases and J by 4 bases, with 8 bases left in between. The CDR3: CASSLVAGYEQYF. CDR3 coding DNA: TGTGCCAGCAGCTTGGTGGCAGGATACGAGCAGTACTTC. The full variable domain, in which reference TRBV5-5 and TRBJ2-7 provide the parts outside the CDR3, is DAGVTQSPTHLIKTRGQQVTLRCSPISGHKSVSWYQQVLGQGPQFIFQYYEKEERGRGNFPDRFSARQFPNYSSELNVNALLLGDSALYLCASSLVAGYEQYFGPGTRLTVT.

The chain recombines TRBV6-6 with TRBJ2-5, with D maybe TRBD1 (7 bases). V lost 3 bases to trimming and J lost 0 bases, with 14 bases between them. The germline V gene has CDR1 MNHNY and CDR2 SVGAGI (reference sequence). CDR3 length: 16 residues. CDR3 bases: TGTGCCAGCAGTTATCGCTCAGGGGGGTACCAAGAGACCCAGTACTTC. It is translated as CASSYRSGGYQETQYF.

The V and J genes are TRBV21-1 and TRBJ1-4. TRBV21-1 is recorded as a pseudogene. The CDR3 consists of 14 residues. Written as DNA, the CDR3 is TGTGCCAGCAGCCGGACGTCGGGAGGGGAAAAACTGTTTTTT. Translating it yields CASSRTSGGEKLFF.

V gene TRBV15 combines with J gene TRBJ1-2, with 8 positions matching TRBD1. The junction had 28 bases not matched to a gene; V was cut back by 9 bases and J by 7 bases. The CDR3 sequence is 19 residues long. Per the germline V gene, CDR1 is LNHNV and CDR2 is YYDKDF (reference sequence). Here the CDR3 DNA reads TGTGCCACTGGTGGACTTGCAATCGACAGGGGAACCTTTAGTCCTGGCTACACCTTC. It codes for CATGGLAIDRGTFSPGYTF.

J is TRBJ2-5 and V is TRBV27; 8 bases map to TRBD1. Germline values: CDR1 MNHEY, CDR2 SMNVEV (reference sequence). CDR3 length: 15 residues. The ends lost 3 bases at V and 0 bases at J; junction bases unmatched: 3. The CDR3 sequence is CASSLTGVYQETQYF. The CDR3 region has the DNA TGTGCCAGCAGTTTGACAGGGGTGTACCAAGAGACCCAGTACTTC.

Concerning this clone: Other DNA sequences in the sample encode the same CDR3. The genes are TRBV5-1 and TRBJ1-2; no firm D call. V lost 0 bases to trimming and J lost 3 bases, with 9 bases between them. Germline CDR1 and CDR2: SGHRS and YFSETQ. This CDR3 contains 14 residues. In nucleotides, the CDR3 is TGCGCCAGCAGCTTGGGCGGTTCAGACTATGGCTACACCTTC. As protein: CASSLGGSDYGYTF.